This TCR beta chain stems from a study of Ad26.COV2.S vaccination and SARS-CoV-2 variants (dated by TCRdb to the early 2020s). Describing the broader study: TCRbeta repertoire sequencing served as the tool for gauging how specific and how broad the SARS-CoV-2-reactive T cell receptors were following Ad26.COV2.S vaccination. A total of approximately 30 samples were included in the TCR-sequenced set, comprising around 19 Ad26.COV2.S vaccine recipients, 5 placebo recipients and 8 SARS-CoV-2 convalescent individuals.

Relative to germline, V is 0 bases shorter and J is 2 bases shorter, with 7 bases between their ends. From the germline V gene, CDR1 is SGDLS and CDR2 is YYNGEE. Reading from cysteine to phenylalanine, the CDR3 counts 14 amino acids. Only the CDR3 part of the read is kept: 42 bases, read in frame from the first base. The immunoSEQ Assay was used to sequence TCRbeta CDR3 regions. After extraction, genomic DNA underwent amplification by bias-controlled multiplex PCR, followed by high-throughput sequencing. The authors' analysis ran thus. To quantify the absolute abundance of every unique TCRbeta CDR3 region, sequences were collapsed and filtered. T cell fraction was estimated by normalizing TCRbeta template counts to usable DNA, with usable DNA measured through amplification of reference genes found in all nucleated cells. Repertoire TCRs were annotated as SARS-CoV-2-specific by exact matching of V gene, CDR3 amino acid sequence and J gene to a known reactive TCR set. MIRA supplied the reference SARS-CoV-2 TCR set, which was filtered for enrichment in COVID-19-positive ImmuneCODE repertoires so that public or cross-reactive TCRs were removed. Using the MIRA antigens, annotated TCRs were further analysed by specific ORF or by position within an ORF. Breadth was defined as the number of annotated unique rearrangements divided by the total number of unique productive rearrangements, and depth was defined as the summed frequency of the annotated unique rearrangements. TCR breadth was compared between groups using two-sided Wilcoxon rank-sum tests. This immuneACCESS table, as held by TCRdb, lists in-frame sequences with V and J called but not all clones. Of the missing ones, under half trace to an unresolved V gene in checked studies; the others have no known cause. V, J and clone size are those of that table, while D and trimming were read from the DNA. Present in this sample are about 180,000 clones, roughly 89% of which were seen just once. The ten largest account for more than 4.5% of the sample.

Concerning this clone: No antigen is known for it. Base qualities are not provided; no much larger clone lies one nucleotide away.

The full study reports these points: Higher spike-specific TCR breadth was observed in Ad26.COV2.S recipients than in placebo recipients (P = 0.0014). After vaccination, spike-specific CD8+ and CD4+ T cell responses were reported to show substantial breadth. Comparable non-spike TCR breadth was observed between vaccine and placebo recipients, consistent with only spike being contained in the vaccine. The authors noted that the TCR breadth and depth analyses may have underestimated total T cell responses.

What this sample's time point label stands for: individuals recovered from natural SARS-CoV-2 infection. Sequenced here: peripheral blood, sampled after recovery from COVID-19. The sequence joins TRBV9 to TRBJ2-3, with an unclear D gene assignment. The receptor was isolated from a human donor who had recovered from COVID-19. The CDR3: CASSVVSNTDTQYF. In nucleotides, the sequence is TGTGCCAGCAGCGTAGTCAGTAACACAGATACGCAGTATTTT.